This passage covers 18 T cell receptor beta chains from one sample sequenced in a study of regulatory T cells in long-lasting Graves disease. The time point is: newly diagnosed GD, antithyroid drugs for less than 3 months. There was RNA extracted from PBMCs, and the TCR library was made from it. According to the study, TCR beta libraries were built with iRepertoire HTBI primers and CDR3-region Arm-PCR. TCRdb independently ran MiXCR on the multiplex PCR reads; one entry per CDR3 protein. The data contain 400,000 to 550,000 distinct CDR3 sequences, just under 15% of them singletons. Another study also made use of these data, one on T cells in Graves' hyperthyroidism and ophthalmopathy.

The sequencing used peripheral blood mononuclear cells (PBMCs), collected at new diagnosis, from a patient treated with antithyroid drugs. These receptors were obtained from a woman aged 25-40 years with Graves disease.

The chain couples TRBV15 to TRBJ2-2, with TRBD2 matching over 11 bases. The CDR3 spans 15 residues. Looked up from germline, CDR1 is LNHNV and CDR2 is YYDKDF (reference sequence). Trimming cost V 1 base and J 7 bases; bases outside gene matches: 2. The DNA of the CDR3 is TGTGCCACCAGCAGAGTAGCGGGAGGGTACGGGGAGCTGTTTTTT. Translated, it gives CATSRVAGGYGELFF.

This clonotype was counted many times. The chain couples TRBV29-1 to TRBJ2-7; 8 bases fit TRBD1. The CDR3 loop spans 13 amino acids. CDR1 SQVTM and CDR2 ANQGSEA come from the germline V gene. Trimming removed 4 bases from V and 0 bases from J; junction bases left unmatched: 2. CDR3 sequence (DNA): TGCAGCGTTGGGGACAGGAGCTCCTACGAGCAGTACTTC. Its protein is CSVGDRSSYEQYF.

This clonotype was seen at least ten times. The rearrangement uses TRBV4-1 and TRBJ2-7; D ambiguous. This CDR3 has 16 amino acids. Per the germline V gene, CDR1 is MGHRA and CDR2 is YSYEKL. Trimming took off 0 bases at V and 3 bases at J, with 15 bases between the two ends. The CDR3 bases are TGCGCCAGCAGCCAAGATTCTCGAGACACCGTCTACGAGCAGTACTTC. Protein sequence: CASSQDSRDTVYEQYF.

This clonotype was seen repeatedly, ten times or more. J is TRBJ2-7 and V is TRBV2; 8 bases are a match to TRBD1. The V segment lost 4 bases and the J segment 0 bases; nucleotides outside the gene matches: 8. There are 16 residues in the CDR3. Germline V CDR1 and CDR2: SNHLY, FYNNEI. CDR3 region: CASSGAGQGYSYEQYF. Here the CDR3 DNA reads TGTGCCAGCAGTGGGGCAGGACAGGGCTACTCCTACGAGCAGTACTTC. Supplemented by reference TRBV2 and TRBJ2-7, the full variable domain reads EPEVTQTPSHQVTQMGQEVILRCVPISNHLYFYWYRQILGQKVEFLVSFYNNEISEKSEIFDDQFSVERPDGSNFTLKIRSTKLEDSAMYFCASSGAGQGYSYEQYFGPGTRLTVT.

This chain uses TRBV19 with TRBJ2-3; tentatively, D is TRBD2 (6 bases). This CDR3 has 14 amino acids. From germline, CDR1 is LNHDA and CDR2 SQIVND (reference sequence). Trimming removed 5 bases at V and 2 bases at J, with 11 bases between. The CDR3 loop is CASSPRTTTDTQYF. The CDR3 DNA sequence: TGTGCCAGTAGTCCGCGGACTACCACAGATACGCAGTATTTT.

This clonotype was seen at least ten times. The chain is built from TRBV3-1 and TRBJ2-1, with 8 positions matching TRBD1. This CDR3 is built from 16 residues. Germline V gives CDR1 LGHDT, CDR2 YNNKEL (reference sequence). V was clipped by 3 bases and J by 1 base; unmatched bases: 5. The CDR3 protein is CASSHRQGKSYNEQFF. The CDR3 DNA is TGTGCCAGCAGCCACCGACAGGGGAAATCCTACAATGAGCAGTTCTTC.

This clonotype has ten or more counts. The chain uses TRBV5-1 and TRBJ2-7; 11 positions agree with TRBD1. Losses at the gene ends were 5 bases for V and 3 bases for J; bases not matched to a gene: 4. The CDR3 consists of 14 residues. The germline gives CDR1 SGHRS, CDR2 YFSETQ. In nucleotides, the CDR3 is TGCGCCAGCAGGACCGGGACAGGGGGCTACGAGCAGTACTTC. Translated: CASRTGTGGYEQYF.

The chain links TRBV5-1 to TRBJ2-7, with D unresolved. Germline CDR1 SGHRS, CDR2 YFSETQ. The CDR3 consists of 12 residues. Trimming left V 4 bases short and J 5 bases short, with 10 bases between. CDR3 nucleotides: TGCGCCAGCAGCCCACCTAACAACGAGCAGTACTTC. It codes for CASSPPNNEQYF.

To note about this clonotype: A much larger clone differs by one base, so this may be a read error. The rearrangement joins TRBV20-1 to TRBJ2-1; the D gene is possibly TRBD2 (6 bases). The CDR3 has 14 residues. V lost 3 bases and J lost 0, with 9 bases in between. The germline V gene has CDR1 DFQATT and CDR2 SNEGSKA (reference sequence). CDR3 in amino acids: CSASGRGSYNEQFF. The CDR3 DNA is TGCAGTGCTAGCGGGAGAGGCTCCTACAATGAGCAGTTCTTC.

This clonotype was seen a handful of times. The chain couples TRBV7-9 to TRBJ1-2; tentative D call: TRBD1 (5 bases). Germline lookup yields CDR1 SEHNR and CDR2 FQNEAQ (reference sequence). V lost 7 bases, J lost 4 bases, and 25 bases lay in between. There are 17 residues in the CDR3. The CDR3 is CASTPPVGDPTVYGYTF. DNA for the CDR3: TGTGCCAGCACCCCACCCGTCGGGGACCCAACCGTCTATGGCTACACCTTC. Based on the CDR3 plus reference TRBV7-9 and TRBJ1-2, the full variable domain is DTGVSQNPRHKITKRGQNVTFRCDPISEHNRLYWYRQTLGQGPEFLTYFQNEAQLEKSRLLSDRFSAERPKGSFSTLEIQRTEQGDSAMYLCASTPPVGDPTVYGYTFGSGTRLTVV.

The V call is TRBV20-1, the J call TRBJ2-1, with D perhaps TRBD1 or TRBD2 (5 bases each). CDR3 length equals 16 residues. CDR1 is DFQATT and CDR2 is SNEGSKA in the germline V gene (reference sequence). With 0 bases removed from V and 0 bases from J, the gap between germline ends came to 12 bases. The CDR3 bases are TGCAGTGCTAGAGAGTGGGGGAGTTTCTCCTACAATGAGCAGTTCTTC. Its protein is CSAREWGSFSYNEQFF.

This clonotype was counted many times. V is TRBV20-1 and J is TRBJ2-3, with D perhaps being TRBD1 or TRBD2 (5 bases each). Between the trimmed V and J ends, which lost 8 bases and 5 bases, there was a span of 17 bases. CDR3 length equals 13 residues. Looked up from germline, CDR1 is DFQATT and CDR2 is SNEGSKA (reference sequence). The CDR3 reads CSPRDQRGDTQYF. In DNA, the CDR3 is TGCAGTCCGAGGGACCAAAGGGGAGATACGCAGTATTTT.

This sequence joins TRBV5-6 and TRBJ2-5; 7 nucleotides agree with TRBD1. V lost 3 bases and J lost 1; bases outside the gene matches: 3. The CDR3 is made up of 14 amino acids. Germline-derived CDR1 and CDR2 are SGHDT and YYEEEE. The CDR3: CASSSRDSQETQYF. CDR3 nucleotide sequence: TGTGCCAGCAGCTCCCGGGACAGCCAAGAGACCCAGTACTTC.

CDR3 residues: CASSWTSGSLFAGELFF. The CDR3 DNA follows: TGTGCCAGCAGCTGGACTAGCGGGAGCTTGTTCGCCGGGGAGCTGTTTTTT. J is TRBJ2-2 and V is TRBV2; the match to TRBD2 covers 13 bases. The V gene end was trimmed by 6 bases and the J gene end by 6 bases; junction bases not matched to a gene: 10. The CDR3 runs to 17 residues. Germline CDR1 is SNHLY and CDR2 is FYNNEI.

This clonotype was counted at least ten times. The chain links TRBV18 to TRBJ2-5; D gene ambiguous. Trimming removed 2 bases from V and 1 base from J, with 8 bases in between. The germline V gene encodes CDR1 KGHSH and CDR2 LQKENI. The CDR3 is 14 residues long. The CDR3 loop is CASSPGRLQETQYF. CDR3 sequence (DNA): TGTGCCAGCTCACCAGGCAGGCTCCAAGAGACCCAGTACTTC.

The genes are TRBV12-5 and TRBJ2-2; 13 bases are a match to TRBD2. V lost 6 bases, J lost 7 bases, and 5 bases stayed unmatched. Germline lookup yields CDR1 LGHNT and CDR2 FRNRAP. The CDR3 contains 15 residues. The CDR3 here is CASGWTSGSGGELFF. The CDR3 DNA sequence: TGTGCTAGTGGATGGACTAGCGGGAGTGGCGGGGAGCTGTTTTTT.

In its sample, this clonotype was seen a few times. The J gene is TRBJ2-7, the V gene TRBV30; the D gene is possibly TRBD1 (6 bases). The CDR3 is 12 residues long. In germline, CDR1 is GTSNPN, CDR2 SVGIG (reference sequence). V was clipped by 1 base and J by 2 bases, with 6 bases between them. This CDR3 is CAWSGTAYEQYF. The CDR3 DNA is TGTGCCTGGAGTGGGACAGCCTACGAGCAGTACTTC.

This clonotype was observed many times. The rearrangement uses TRBV12-3 or TRBV12-4 and TRBJ1-5, with 8 bases fitting TRBD1. J lost 9 bases, V lost 6 bases, and 13 bases had no gene match. This CDR3 has 15 residues. As DNA, the CDR3 is TGTGCCAGCAGGCTAGGGACAGGACTCCTTGGGCCCCAGCATTTT. Translating gives CASRLGTGLLGPQHF.